This T cell receptor beta chain was documented in a study of T cells in Graves' hyperthyroidism and ophthalmopathy. Background on the study: Peripheral blood draws took place at initial diagnosis, ahead of any treatment.

Under 3 months was the duration of disease in ophthalmopathy patients, who also had a Clinical Activity Score of at least 3 and a NOSPECS grade of at least 4. Together with thyroid ultrasound, orbital computed tomography, serum thyroxine and TRAb, clinical symptoms were used for diagnoses. The PBMCs studied were ones that came from 10 ml fresh peripheral blood. This clonotype was observed many times. V lost 5 bases, J lost 8 bases, and 15 bases lay in between. Per the germline V gene, CDR1 is SNHLY and CDR2 is FYNNEI. The CDR3 totals 13 residues. Template material for amplifying TCR beta CDR3 regions consisted of RNA transcripts. TCR CDR3 regions were first amplified by RT-PCR with HTBI primers. A single record per CDR3 protein comes from TCRdb applying MiXCR to the multiplex PCR reads. The sample has approximately 600,000 distinct CDR3 sequences; less than 25% are singletons.

Sequences were obtained from blood. The receptor was isolated from a man aged 30 to 45 with Graves' ophthalmopathy. V usage is TRBV2 and J usage is TRBJ1-1; D unclear. CDR3 sequence reads: CASSPYLADEAFF. The CDR3 DNA reads TGTGCCAGCAGTCCCTATTTGGCGGACGAAGCTTTCTTT.